A single sample is the source of the 5 T cell receptor beta chains below, sequenced in a study of T cells after posttransplantation cyclophosphamide. Generated by immunoSEQ multiplex PCR, the TCRdb table keeps only in-frame clones and is missing some. The table records over 35,000 clones without singletons, the ten largest covering 2.5%. The specimen sequenced was PBMCs. The receptor set was obtained from a man aged 45 to 65 in good health, CMV-negative, and a related stem cell transplant donor.

This clone was counted at least ten times. The chain employs TRBV28 and TRBJ1-4, with a weak D call TRBD1 (5 bases). Deletions cut 9 bases from V and 8 bases from J, with 10 bases between. Germline V lookup: CDR1 MDHEN, CDR2 SYDVKM. CDR3 size: 11 residues. CDR3: CASGGDEKLFF. The CDR3 DNA sequence: TGTGCCAGTGGGGGGGACGAAAAACTGTTTTTT.

V and J are TRBV9 and TRBJ2-1; D is uncertain. The germline V gene has CDR1 SGDLS and CDR2 YYNGEE. Trimming stripped 0 bases from V and 5 bases from J, with 15 bases between. There are 16 residues in the CDR3. CDR3 bases: TGTGCCAGCAGCGTAGGATCCCCCAGGTTAGACAATGAGCAGTTCTTC. Protein sequence: CASSVGSPRLDNEQFF.

This clone was seen only a few times. The chain couples TRBV4-3 to TRBJ2-2, with 8 bases lining up with TRBD2. The ends lost 0 bases at V and 3 bases at J; junction bases unmatched: 3. Germline V gene sequence: CDR1 LGHNA, CDR2 YSLEER. CDR3 length: 16 amino acids. The CDR3 nucleotides are TGCGCCAGCAGCCAAGAGGGCGGGGGGCACACCGGGGAGCTGTTTTTT. The encoded protein is CASSQEGGGHTGELFF.

This clone has more than one count but fewer than ten. This chain uses TRBV21-1 with TRBJ1-2; the table's D call, TRBD1, was not checked against the DNA. TRBV21-1 is a listed pseudogene. The CDR3 totals 18 residues. The CDR3 loop is CASSKETQDFDRATGYTF. The CDR3 DNA reads TGTGCCAGCAGCAAAGAGACTCAAGATTTTGACAGGGCGACTGGCTACACCTTC.

This clone was observed a handful of times. V usage is TRBV5-6 and J usage is TRBJ2-5; a weak D match, TRBD1 (5 bases). The DNA end lines up better with TRBJ2-7; the J call may be wrong. CDR1 SGHDT and CDR2 YYEEEE come from the germline V gene. CDR3 length: 14 amino acids. This CDR3 reads CASSLGAQIYEQYF. As DNA, the CDR3 is TGTGCCAGCAGCTTAGGGGCGCAGATCTACGAGCAGTACTTC.